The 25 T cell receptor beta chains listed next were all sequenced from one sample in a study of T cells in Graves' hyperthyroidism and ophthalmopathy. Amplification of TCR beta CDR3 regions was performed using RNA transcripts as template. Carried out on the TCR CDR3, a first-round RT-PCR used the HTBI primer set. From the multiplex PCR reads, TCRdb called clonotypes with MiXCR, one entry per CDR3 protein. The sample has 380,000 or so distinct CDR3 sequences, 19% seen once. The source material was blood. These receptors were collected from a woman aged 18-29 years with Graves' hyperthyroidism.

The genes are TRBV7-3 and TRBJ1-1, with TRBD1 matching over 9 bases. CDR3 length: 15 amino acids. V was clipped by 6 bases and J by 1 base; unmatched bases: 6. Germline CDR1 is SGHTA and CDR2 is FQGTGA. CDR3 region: CASSSQGAANTEAFF. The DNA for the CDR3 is TGTGCCAGCAGTTCACAGGGGGCCGCGAACACTGAAGCTTTCTTT. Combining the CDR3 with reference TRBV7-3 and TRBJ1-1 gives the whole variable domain GAGVSQTPSNKVTEKGKYVELRCDPISGHTALYWYRQSLGQGPEFLIYFQGTGAADDSGLPNDRFFAVRPEGSVSTLKIQRTERGDSAVYLCASSSQGAANTEAFFGQGTRLTVV.

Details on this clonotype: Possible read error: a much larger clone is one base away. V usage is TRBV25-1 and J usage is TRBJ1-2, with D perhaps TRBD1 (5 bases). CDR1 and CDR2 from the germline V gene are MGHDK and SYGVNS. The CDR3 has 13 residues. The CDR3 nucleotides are TGTGCCAGCAGTGATCCGGGGGTAGGGGTATACGCCTTC. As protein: CASSDPGVGVYAF.

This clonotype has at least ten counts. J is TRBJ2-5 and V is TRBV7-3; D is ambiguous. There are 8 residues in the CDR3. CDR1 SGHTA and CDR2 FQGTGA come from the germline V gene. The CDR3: CTQETQYF. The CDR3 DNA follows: TGTACCCAAGAGACCCAGTACTTC.

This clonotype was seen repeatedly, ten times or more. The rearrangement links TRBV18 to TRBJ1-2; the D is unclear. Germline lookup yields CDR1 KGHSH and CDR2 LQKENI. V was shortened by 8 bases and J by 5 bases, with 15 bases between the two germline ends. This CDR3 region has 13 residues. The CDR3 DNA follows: TGTGCCAGCAGTCCGGGCCCGGGGTATGGCTACACCTTC. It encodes CASSPGPGYGYTF.

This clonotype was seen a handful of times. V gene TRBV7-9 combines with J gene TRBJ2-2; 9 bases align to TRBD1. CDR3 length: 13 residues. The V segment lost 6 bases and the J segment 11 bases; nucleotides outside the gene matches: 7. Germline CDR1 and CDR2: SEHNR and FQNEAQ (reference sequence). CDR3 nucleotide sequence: TGTGCCAGCAGGATACAGGGGGCTCGCGAGCTGTTTTTT. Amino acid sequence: CASRIQGARELFF. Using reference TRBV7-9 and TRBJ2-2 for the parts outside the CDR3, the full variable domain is DTGVSQNPRHKITKRGQNVTFRCDPISEHNRLYWYRQTLGQGPEFLTYFQNEAQLEKSRLLSDRFSAERPKGSFSTLEIQRTEQGDSAMYLCASRIQGARELFFGEGSRLTVL.

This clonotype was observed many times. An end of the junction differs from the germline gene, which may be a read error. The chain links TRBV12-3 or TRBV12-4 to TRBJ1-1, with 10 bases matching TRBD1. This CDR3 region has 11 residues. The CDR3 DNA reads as TGTGCCAGCACCGGGACAGGGGAAGTTTTCTTT. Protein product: CASTGTGEVFF.

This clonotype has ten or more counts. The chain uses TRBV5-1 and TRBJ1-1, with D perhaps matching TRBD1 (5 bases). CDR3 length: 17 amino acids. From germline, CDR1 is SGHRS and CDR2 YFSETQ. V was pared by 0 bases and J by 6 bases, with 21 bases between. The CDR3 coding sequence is TGCGCCAGCAGCTTGGGGCCTTCAGGGCTGGATTTCTCTGAAGCTTTCTTT. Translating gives CASSLGPSGLDFSEAFF. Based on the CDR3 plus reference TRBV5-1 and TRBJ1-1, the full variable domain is KAGVTQTPRYLIKTRGQQVTLSCSPISGHRSVSWYQQTPGQGLQFLFEYFSETQRNKGNFPGRFSGRQFSNSRSEMNVSTLELGDSALYLCASSLGPSGLDFSEAFFGQGTRLTVV.

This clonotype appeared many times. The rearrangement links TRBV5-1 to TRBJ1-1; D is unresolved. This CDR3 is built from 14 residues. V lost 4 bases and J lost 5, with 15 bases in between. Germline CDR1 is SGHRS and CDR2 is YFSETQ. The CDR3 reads CASSGLTRRTEAFF. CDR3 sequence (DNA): TGCGCCAGCAGCGGATTGACCCGGAGGACTGAAGCTTTCTTT.

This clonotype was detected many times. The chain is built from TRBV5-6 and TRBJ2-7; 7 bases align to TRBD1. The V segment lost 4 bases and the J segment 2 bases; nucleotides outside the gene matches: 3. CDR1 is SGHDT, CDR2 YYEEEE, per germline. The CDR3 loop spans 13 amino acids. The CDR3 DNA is TGTGCCAGCAGCCCTACAGGGGCCTACGAGCAGTACTTC. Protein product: CASSPTGAYEQYF.

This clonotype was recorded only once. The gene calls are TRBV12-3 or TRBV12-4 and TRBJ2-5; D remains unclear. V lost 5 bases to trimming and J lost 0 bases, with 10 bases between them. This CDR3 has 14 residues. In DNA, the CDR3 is TGTGCCAGCAGTCTACGACGGGACCAAGAGACCCAGTACTTC. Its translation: CASSLRRDQETQYF.

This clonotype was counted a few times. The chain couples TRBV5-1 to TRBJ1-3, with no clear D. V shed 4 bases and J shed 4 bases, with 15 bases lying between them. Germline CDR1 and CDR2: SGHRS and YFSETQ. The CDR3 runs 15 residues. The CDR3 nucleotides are TGCGCCAGCAGCCCACGACTGCCCTCCGGAAACACCATATATTTT. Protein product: CASSPRLPSGNTIYF.

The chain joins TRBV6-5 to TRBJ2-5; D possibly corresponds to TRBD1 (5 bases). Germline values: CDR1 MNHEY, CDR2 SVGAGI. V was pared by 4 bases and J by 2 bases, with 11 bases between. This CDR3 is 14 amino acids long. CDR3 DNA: TGTGCCAGCAGTTCCCGGACACATCAAGAGACCCAGTACTTC. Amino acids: CASSSRTHQETQYF.

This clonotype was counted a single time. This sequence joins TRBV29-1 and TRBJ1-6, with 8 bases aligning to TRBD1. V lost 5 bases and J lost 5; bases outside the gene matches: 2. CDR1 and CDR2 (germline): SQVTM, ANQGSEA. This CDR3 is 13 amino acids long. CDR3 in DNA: TGCAGCGTTCAGGGGGCGAATAATTCACCCCTCCACTTT. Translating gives CSVQGANNSPLHF.

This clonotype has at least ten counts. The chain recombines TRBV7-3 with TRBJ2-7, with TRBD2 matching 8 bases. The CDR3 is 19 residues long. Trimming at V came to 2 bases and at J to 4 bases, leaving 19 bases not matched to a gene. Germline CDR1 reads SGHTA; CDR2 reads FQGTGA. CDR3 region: CASSLFLRFSRGVGYEQYF. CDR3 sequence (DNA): TGTGCCAGCAGCTTATTTCTGCGTTTCTCGCGGGGGGTGGGATACGAGCAGTACTTC.

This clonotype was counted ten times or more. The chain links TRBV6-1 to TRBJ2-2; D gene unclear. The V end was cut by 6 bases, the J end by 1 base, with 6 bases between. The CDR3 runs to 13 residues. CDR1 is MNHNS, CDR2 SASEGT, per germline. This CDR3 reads CASRLENTGELFF. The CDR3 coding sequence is TGTGCCAGCAGGCTAGAGAACACCGGGGAGCTGTTTTTT.

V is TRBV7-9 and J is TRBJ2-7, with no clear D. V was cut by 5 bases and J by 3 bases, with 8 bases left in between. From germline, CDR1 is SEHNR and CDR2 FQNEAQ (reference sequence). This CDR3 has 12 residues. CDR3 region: CASSAGNYEQYF. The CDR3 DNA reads TGTGCCAGCAGCGCTGGCAACTACGAGCAGTACTTC.

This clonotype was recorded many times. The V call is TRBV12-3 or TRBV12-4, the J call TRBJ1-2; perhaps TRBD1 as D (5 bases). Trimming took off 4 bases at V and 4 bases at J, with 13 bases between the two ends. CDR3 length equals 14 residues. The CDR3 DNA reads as TGTGCCAGCAGTTCTATGGGGACGCTCTATGGCTACACCTTC. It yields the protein CASSSMGTLYGYTF.

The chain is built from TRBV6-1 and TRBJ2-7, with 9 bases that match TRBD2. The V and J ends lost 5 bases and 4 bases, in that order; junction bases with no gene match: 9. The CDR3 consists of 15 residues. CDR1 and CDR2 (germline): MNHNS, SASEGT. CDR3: CASSKPGLASYEQYF. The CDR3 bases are TGTGCCAGCAGTAAGCCGGGACTAGCTTCTTACGAGCAGTACTTC.

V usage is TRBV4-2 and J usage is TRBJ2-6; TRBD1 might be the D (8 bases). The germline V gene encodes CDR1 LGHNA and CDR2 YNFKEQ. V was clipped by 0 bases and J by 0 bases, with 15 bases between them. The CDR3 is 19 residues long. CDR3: CASSQDGQGGTSGANVLTF. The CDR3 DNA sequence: TGTGCCAGCAGCCAAGATGGACAGGGAGGGACCTCTGGGGCCAACGTCCTGACTTTC.

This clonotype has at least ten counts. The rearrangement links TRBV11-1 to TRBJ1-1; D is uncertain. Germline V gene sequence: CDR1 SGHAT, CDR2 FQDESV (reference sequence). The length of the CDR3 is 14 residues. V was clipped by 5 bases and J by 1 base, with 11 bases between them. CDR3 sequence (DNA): TGTGCCAGCAGCGCGAGGACGGCGAACACTGAAGCTTTCTTT. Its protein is CASSARTANTEAFF.

The CDR3 DNA sequence: TGTGCCAGCAGTTCTGTCGACAGTTTGAGCTCCTACGAGCAGTACTTC. The encoded protein is CASSSVDSLSSYEQYF. V usage is TRBV27 and J usage is TRBJ2-7; tentative D call: TRBD1 (5 bases). Looked up from germline, CDR1 is MNHEY and CDR2 is SMNVEV (reference sequence). With 4 bases removed from V and 0 bases from J, the gap between germline ends came to 16 bases. CDR3 length equals 16 residues.

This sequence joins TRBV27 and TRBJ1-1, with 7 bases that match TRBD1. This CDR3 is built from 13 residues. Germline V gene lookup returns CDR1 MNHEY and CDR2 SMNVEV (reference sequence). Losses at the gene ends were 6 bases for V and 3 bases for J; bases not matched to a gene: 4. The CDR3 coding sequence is TGTGCCAGCAGGACAGGGCAGTACACTGAAGCTTTCTTT. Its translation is CASRTGQYTEAFF.

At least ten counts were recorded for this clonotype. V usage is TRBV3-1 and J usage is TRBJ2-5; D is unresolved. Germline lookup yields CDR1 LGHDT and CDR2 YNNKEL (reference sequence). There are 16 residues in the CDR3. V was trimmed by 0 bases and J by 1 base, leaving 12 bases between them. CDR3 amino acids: CASSQDIPRAQETQYF. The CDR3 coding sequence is TGTGCCAGCAGCCAAGATATTCCCCGGGCCCAAGAGACCCAGTACTTC.

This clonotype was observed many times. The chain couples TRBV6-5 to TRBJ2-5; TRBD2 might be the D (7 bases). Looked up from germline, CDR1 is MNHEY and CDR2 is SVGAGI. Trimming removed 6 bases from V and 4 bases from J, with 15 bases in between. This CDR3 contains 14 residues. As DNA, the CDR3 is TGTGCCAGCAGAGCCCATGGGGGGGCAGAGACCCAGTACTTC. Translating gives CASRAHGGAETQYF.

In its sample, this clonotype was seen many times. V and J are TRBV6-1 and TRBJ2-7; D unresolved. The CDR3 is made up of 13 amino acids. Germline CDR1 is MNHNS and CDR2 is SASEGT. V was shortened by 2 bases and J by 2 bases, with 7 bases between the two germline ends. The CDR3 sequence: CASSETVTYEQYF. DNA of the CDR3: TGTGCCAGCAGTGAAACGGTAACCTACGAGCAGTACTTC.